This TCR beta chain was retrieved from a study of PD-1 blockade in classical Hodgkin lymphoma. For this clone: Its specificity is not known.

Study-level findings and limits: Diversity similar to that of newly diagnosed patients was seen at baseline in complete responders.

Every single patient, without exception, relapsed after autologous stem cell transplantation, and brentuximab vedotin exposure varied. Profiling relied on immunoSEQ multiplex PCR, and the TCRdb table lists in-frame clones only, not all of them. The sample has roughly 13,000 clones, about 73% seen once. The specimen comprised peripheral blood mononuclear cells (PBMCs), sampled before the second cycle of nivolumab. The clonotype was recovered from a human donor with classical Hodgkin lymphoma.

The chain's CDR3 is CASSINFYNEQFF. CDR3 nucleotide sequence: TGCGCCAGCAGCATAAATTTCTACAATGAGCAGTTCTTC. This chain uses TRBV5-1 with TRBJ2-1; D ambiguous. V gave up 4 bases and J gave up 3 bases, with 8 bases separating them. The CDR3 length is 13 residues. Germline V lookup: CDR1 SGHRS, CDR2 YFSETQ.